Listed below are T cell receptor beta chains from one sample, sequenced in a study of blood T cells in healthy people across ages. TCRdb analysed the 5' RACE reads with MiXCR anew, one entry per CDR3 protein. Of roughly 790,000 distinct CDR3 sequences listed, 40% to 45% are singletons. The sample taken for sequencing was blood. The receptors come from a woman in her sixties or seventies in good health. CDR3s leave out the opening cysteine and the closing phenylalanine or tryptophan. A row's size may be missing; if present it is once, few, many or a size class.

j_gene: TRBJ1-1; v_gene: TRBV12-3/TRBV12-4; abundance: .; CDR3aa: ASSPSPGQGSTEAF
j_gene: TRBJ2-3; v_gene: TRBV5-1; abundance: .; CDR3aa: ASSKDSFTDTQY
j_gene: TRBJ2-5; v_gene: TRBV3-1; abundance: .; CDR3aa: ASSQEGNQDGTETQY
j_gene: TRBJ2-3; v_gene: TRBV14; abundance: .; CDR3aa: ASSQEGTPWGLTDTQY
j_gene: TRBJ2-2; v_gene: TRBV6-5; abundance: .; CDR3aa: ASSYSISGNTGELF
j_gene: TRBJ1-5; v_gene: TRBV18; abundance: .; CDR3aa: ASSPDPNSNQPQH
j_gene: TRBJ2-5; v_gene: TRBV12-3/TRBV12-4; abundance: .; CDR3aa: ASSLVLKETQY
j_gene: TRBJ1-2; v_gene: TRBV12-3/TRBV12-4; abundance: .; CDR3aa: ASSPSLDRRDYGYT
j_gene: TRBJ2-1; v_gene: TRBV12-5; abundance: .; CDR3aa: ASGLVARRGQFNEQF
j_gene: TRBJ1-6; v_gene: TRBV6-5; abundance: few; CDR3aa: ASSYSTSVSYNSPLH
j_gene: TRBJ2-7; v_gene: TRBV7-2; abundance: many; CDR3aa: ASSFSGNPYEQY
j_gene: TRBJ2-7; v_gene: TRBV6-6; abundance: .; CDR3aa: ASSYVRLAGAAYEQY
j_gene: TRBJ1-6; v_gene: TRBV20-1; abundance: .; CDR3aa: STSGTVVNSPLH
j_gene: TRBJ2-1; v_gene: TRBV6-5; abundance: few; CDR3aa: ASSYSTSGRDEQF
j_gene: TRBJ2-2; v_gene: TRBV7-3; abundance: few; CDR3aa: ASSPDRVNTGELF